This T cell receptor (beta chain) was found in a study of blood T cell repertoires in COVID-19. Across the study: Italy, Spain and the United States were the sources of the convalescent and acute COVID-19 samples. In each case, the material was cDNA or gDNA derived from T cells, B-cell-depleted T cells, or PBMCs.

Per the study methods: Cell counts per sample came from amplifying reference gene primers. Generated by immunoSEQ multiplex PCR, the TCRdb table keeps only in-frame clones and is missing some. The V and J calls and clone size were taken over from that table, and D and trimming were inferred from the DNA. This table holds about 280,000 clones, approximately 85% found once. The sequenced sample consisted of peripheral blood. This TCR derives from a man between 18 and 35 years old with active or convalescent COVID-19.

The DNA for the CDR3 is TGTGCCAGCAGCCTATACAGCCTACGAGAGCAAGAGACCCAGTACTTC. Protein product: CASSLYSLREQETQYF. The rearrangement links TRBV3-1 (or the pseudogene TRBV3-2) to TRBJ2-5, with unresolved D. Germline V gives CDR1 LGHDT, CDR2 YNNKEL (reference sequence). The V and J ends lost 4 bases and 2 bases respectively, with 17 bases between them. The CDR3 is 16 residues long.